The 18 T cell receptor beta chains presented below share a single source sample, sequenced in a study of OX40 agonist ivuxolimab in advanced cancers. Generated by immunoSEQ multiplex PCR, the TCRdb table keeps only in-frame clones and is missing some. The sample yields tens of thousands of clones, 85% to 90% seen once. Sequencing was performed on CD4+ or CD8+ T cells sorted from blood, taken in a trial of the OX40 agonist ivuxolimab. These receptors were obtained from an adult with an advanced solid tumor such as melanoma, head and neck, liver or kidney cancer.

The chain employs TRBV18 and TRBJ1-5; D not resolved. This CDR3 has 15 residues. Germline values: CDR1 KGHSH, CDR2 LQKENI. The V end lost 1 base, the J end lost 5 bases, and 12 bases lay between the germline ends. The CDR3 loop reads CASSPREGRDQPQHF. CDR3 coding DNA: TGTGCCAGCTCACCACGTGAAGGGCGCGATCAGCCCCAGCATTTT.

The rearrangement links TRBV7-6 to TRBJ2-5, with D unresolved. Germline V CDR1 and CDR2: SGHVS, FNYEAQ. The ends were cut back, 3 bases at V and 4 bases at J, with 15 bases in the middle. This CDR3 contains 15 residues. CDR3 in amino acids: CASSLGSLLGETQYF. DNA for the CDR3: TGTGCCAGCAGCTTGGGGTCATTGTTGGGAGAGACCCAGTACTTC.

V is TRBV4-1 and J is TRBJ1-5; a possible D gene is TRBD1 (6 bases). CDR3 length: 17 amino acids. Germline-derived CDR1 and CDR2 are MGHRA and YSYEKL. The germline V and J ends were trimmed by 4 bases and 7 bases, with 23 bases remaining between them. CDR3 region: CASSREETGGRLQPQHF. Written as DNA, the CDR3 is TGCGCCAGCAGCCGAGAGGAGACAGGAGGGAGATTGCAGCCCCAGCATTTT.

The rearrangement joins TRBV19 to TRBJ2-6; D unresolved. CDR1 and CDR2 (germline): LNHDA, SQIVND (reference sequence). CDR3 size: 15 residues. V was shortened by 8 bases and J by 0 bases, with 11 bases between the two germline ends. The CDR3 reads CASSRANSGANVLTF. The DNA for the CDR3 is TGTGCCAGTTCCCGGGCCAACTCTGGGGCCAACGTCCTGACTTTC.

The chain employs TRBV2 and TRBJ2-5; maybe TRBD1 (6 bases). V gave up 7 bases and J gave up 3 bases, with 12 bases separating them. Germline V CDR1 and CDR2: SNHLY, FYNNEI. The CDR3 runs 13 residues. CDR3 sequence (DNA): TGTGCCAGCACTATCAACAGGGAAGAGACCCAGTACTTC. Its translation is CASTINREETQYF.

The chain's CDR3 is CASSPTGGDVDTEAFF. In nucleotides, the CDR3 is TGTGCCAGCTCACCGACAGGGGGCGACGTGGACACTGAAGCTTTCTTT. The chain carries TRBV18 and TRBJ1-1; TRBD1 matches 10 bases. J gave up 3 bases and V 3 bases, and 7 bases lay outside the gene matches. This CDR3 contains 16 residues. Per the germline V gene, CDR1 is KGHSH and CDR2 is LQKENI.

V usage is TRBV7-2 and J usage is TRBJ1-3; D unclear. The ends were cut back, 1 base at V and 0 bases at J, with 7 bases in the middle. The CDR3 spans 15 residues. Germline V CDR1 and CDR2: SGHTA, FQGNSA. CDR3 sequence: CASSLGGRSGNTIYF. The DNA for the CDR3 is TGTGCCAGCAGCTTAGGAGGTCGCTCTGGAAACACCATATATTTT.

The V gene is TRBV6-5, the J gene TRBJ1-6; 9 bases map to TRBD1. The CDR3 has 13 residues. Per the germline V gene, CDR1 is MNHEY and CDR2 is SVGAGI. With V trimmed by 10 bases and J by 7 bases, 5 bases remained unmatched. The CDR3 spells CATRTGGNSPLHF. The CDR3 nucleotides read TGTGCCACCCGCACAGGGGGCAATTCACCCCTCCACTTT.

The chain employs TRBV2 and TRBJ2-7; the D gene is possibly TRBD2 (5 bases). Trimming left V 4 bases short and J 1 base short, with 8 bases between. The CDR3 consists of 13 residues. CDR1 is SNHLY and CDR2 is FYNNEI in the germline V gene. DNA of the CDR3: TGTGCCAGCAGTGTAAGGGAGTCCTACGAGCAGTACTTC. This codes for CASSVRESYEQYF. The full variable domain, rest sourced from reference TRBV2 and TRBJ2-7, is EPEVTQTPSHQVTQMGQEVILRCVPISNHLYFYWYRQILGQKVEFLVSFYNNEISEKSEIFDDQFSVERPDGSNFTLKIRSTKLEDSAMYFCASSVRESYEQYFGPGTRLTVT.

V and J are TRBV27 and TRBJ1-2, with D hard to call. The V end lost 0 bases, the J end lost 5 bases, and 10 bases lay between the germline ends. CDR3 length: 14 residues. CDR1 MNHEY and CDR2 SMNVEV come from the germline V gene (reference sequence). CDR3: CASSLSSQQYGYTF. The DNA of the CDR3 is TGTGCCAGCAGTTTATCGAGTCAGCAATATGGCTACACCTTC.

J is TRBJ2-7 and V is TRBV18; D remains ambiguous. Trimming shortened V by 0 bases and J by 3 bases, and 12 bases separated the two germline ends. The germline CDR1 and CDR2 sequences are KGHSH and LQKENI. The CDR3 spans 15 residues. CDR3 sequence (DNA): TGTGCCAGCTCACCACCGTCTCTCCGCAGCTACGAGCAGTACTTC. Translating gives CASSPPSLRSYEQYF.

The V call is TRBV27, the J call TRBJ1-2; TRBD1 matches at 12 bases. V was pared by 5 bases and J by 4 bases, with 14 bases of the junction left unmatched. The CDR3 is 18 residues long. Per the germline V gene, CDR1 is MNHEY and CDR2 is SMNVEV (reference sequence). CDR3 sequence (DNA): TGTGCCAGCAGTCTCCCCCGGGACAGGGGGCAAGCTGGCTATGGCTACACCTTC. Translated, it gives CASSLPRDRGQAGYGYTF.

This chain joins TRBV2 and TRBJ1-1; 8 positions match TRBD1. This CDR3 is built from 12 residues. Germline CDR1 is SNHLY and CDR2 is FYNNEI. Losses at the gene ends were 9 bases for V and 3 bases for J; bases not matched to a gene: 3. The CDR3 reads CARRQGYTEAFF. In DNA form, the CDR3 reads TGTGCCAGGAGACAGGGGTACACTGAAGCTTTCTTT. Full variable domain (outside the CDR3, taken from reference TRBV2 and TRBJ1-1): EPEVTQTPSHQVTQMGQEVILRCVPISNHLYFYWYRQILGQKVEFLVSFYNNEISEKSEIFDDQFSVERPDGSNFTLKIRSTKLEDSAMYFCARRQGYTEAFFGQGTRLTVV.

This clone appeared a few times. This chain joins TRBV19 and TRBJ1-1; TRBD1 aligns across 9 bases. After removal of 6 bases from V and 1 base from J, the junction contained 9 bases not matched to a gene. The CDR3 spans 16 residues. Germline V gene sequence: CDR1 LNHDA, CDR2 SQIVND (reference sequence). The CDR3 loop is CASSQLQGAANTEAFF. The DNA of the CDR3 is TGTGCCAGTAGCCAACTACAGGGGGCGGCGAACACTGAAGCTTTCTTT.

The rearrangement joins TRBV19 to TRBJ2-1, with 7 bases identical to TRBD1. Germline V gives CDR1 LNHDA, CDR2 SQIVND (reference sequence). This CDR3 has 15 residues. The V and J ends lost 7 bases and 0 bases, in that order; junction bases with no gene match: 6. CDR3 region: CASTPTGISYNEQFF. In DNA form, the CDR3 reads TGTGCCAGTACCCCGACAGGGATCTCCTACAATGAGCAGTTCTTC. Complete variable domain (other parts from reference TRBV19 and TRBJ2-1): DGGITQSPKYLFRKEGQNVTLSCEQNLNHDAMYWYRQDPGQGLRLIYYSQIVNDFQKGDIAEGYSVSREKKESFPLTVTSAQKNPTAFYLCASTPTGISYNEQFFGPGTRLTVL.

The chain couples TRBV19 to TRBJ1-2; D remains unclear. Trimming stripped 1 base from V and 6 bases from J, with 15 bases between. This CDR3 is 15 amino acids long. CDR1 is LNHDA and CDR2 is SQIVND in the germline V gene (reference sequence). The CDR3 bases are TGTGCCAGTAGTATAGTTTGGGCAGGAGCAGATGGCTACACCTTC. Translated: CASSIVWAGADGYTF.

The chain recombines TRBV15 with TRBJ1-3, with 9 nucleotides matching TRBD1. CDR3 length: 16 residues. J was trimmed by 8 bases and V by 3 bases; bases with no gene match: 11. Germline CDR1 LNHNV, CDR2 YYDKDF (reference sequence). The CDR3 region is CATSRAAGQGLDTIYF. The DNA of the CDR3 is TGTGCCACCAGCAGGGCCGCGGGACAGGGCTTAGACACCATATATTTT.

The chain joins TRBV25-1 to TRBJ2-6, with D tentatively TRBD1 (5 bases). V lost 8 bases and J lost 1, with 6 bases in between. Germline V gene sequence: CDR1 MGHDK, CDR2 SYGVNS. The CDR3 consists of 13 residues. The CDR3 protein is CASQGSGANVLTF. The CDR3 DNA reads TGTGCCAGCCAGGGATCTGGGGCCAACGTCCTGACTTTC. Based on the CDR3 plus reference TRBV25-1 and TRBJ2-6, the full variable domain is EADIYQTPRYLVIGTGKKITLECSQTMGHDKMYWYQQDPGMELHLIHYSYGVNSTEKGDLSSESTVSRIRTEHFPLTLESARPSHTSQYLCASQGSGANVLTFGAGSRLTVL.